This T cell receptor beta chain was observed in a study of CD8 T cells in Susac syndrome. TCR beta sequencing covered blood CD8+ and CD4+ T cells. The V gene end was trimmed by 6 bases and the J gene end by 4 bases; junction bases not matched to a gene: 10. Germline lookup yields CDR1 DFQATT and CDR2 SNEGSKA (reference sequence). CDR3 length: 14 amino acids. An amount of RNA that ranged from roughly 0.5 to 1 ug was reverse transcribed with random hexamers. Across 54 Vbeta and 13 Jbeta, TCR beta CDR3 was amplified with immunoSEQ multiplex PCR. MiXCR, run by TCRdb on the immunoSEQ multiplex PCR reads, gives a single entry per CDR3 protein. This sample has more than 40,000 distinct CDR3 sequences, with approximately 93% found just once.

The TCR originated in a human donor in good health. The J gene is TRBJ2-7, the V gene TRBV20-1, with 9 bases aligning to TRBD2. The source material was CD8+ T cells from PBMCs. The CDR3 sequence: CSAPPPSGIYEQYF. The CDR3 DNA sequence: TGCAGTGCCCCGCCGCCTAGCGGGATATACGAGCAGTACTTC.